This is a list of T cell receptor beta chains from one sample in a study of regulatory T cells in long-lasting Graves disease. TCRdb re-analysed the multiplex PCR reads in MiXCR, keeping a single row per CDR3 protein. The top ten clones hold more than 8.5% of a sample with about 540,000 distinct CDR3 sequences, around an eighth of them seen once. The sample was also linked to a second study, of T cells in Graves' hyperthyroidism and ophthalmopathy.

The sample in question was peripheral blood mononuclear cells (PBMCs), obtained at new diagnosis, from a patient treated with antithyroid drugs. These receptors originate from a man younger than 45 with Graves disease. CDR3s include the opening cysteine and the closing phenylalanine or tryptophan. A D gene is named only where the DNA matches it firmly. Size is omitted from some rows. Given values are once, few, many or a class for expanded clones.

clone_size: few
d_call: TRBD1
v_call: TRBV5-1
j_call: TRBJ2-7
cdr3_nt: TGCGCCAGCAGCTACCCCAGACGGACAGGGGAGGGGGAGCAGTACTTC
cdr3_aa: CASSYPRRTGEGEQYF

clone_size: few
d_call: -
v_call: TRBV19
j_call: TRBJ2-4
cdr3_nt: TGTGCCAGTAGTACCCTGAAAATTCAGTACTTC
cdr3_aa: CASSTLKIQYF

clone_size: once
d_call: -
v_call: TRBV20-1
j_call: TRBJ1-6
cdr3_nt: TGCAGTGCTGACGCCCCAGATAATTCACCCCTCCCCTTT
cdr3_aa: CSADAPDNSPLPF

clone_size: many
d_call: -
v_call: TRBV11-2
j_call: TRBJ1-3
cdr3_nt: TGTGCTGGGGGAAACACCATATATTTT
cdr3_aa: CAGGNTIYF

clone_size: few
d_call: TRBD1
v_call: TRBV5-1
j_call: TRBJ1-1
cdr3_nt: TGCGCCAGCAGCTTGGCCCTCAGGGGGGGGAACACTGAAGCTTTCTTT
cdr3_aa: CASSLALRGGNTEAFF

clone_size: many
d_call: TRBD2
v_call: TRBV5-1
j_call: TRBJ2-1
cdr3_nt: TGCGCCAGCAGCTTGGGGTCGCCTAGCGGATACAATGAGCAGTTCTTC
cdr3_aa: CASSLGSPSGYNEQFF

clone_size: -
d_call: -
v_call: TRBV4-1
j_call: TRBJ1-3
cdr3_nt: TGTGCCAGCAGCGCCATCTCTGGAAACACCATATATTTT
cdr3_aa: CASSAISGNTIYF

clone_size: many
d_call: -
v_call: TRBV28
j_call: TRBJ2-7
cdr3_nt: TGTGCCAGCTCAGCGCTCGCCCAGGGGGGTAGGTCCTACGAGCAGTACTTC
cdr3_aa: CASSALAQGGRSYEQYF

clone_size: -
d_call: -
v_call: TRBV15
j_call: TRBJ2-2
cdr3_nt: TGTGCCACCAGCACCCCACCACGGGCAGGGGCGAACACCGGGGAGCTGTTTTTT
cdr3_aa: CATSTPPRAGANTGELFF

clone_size: few
d_call: -
v_call: TRBV5-4
j_call: TRBJ1-3
cdr3_nt: TGTGCCAGCAGCCCGGGGACGAGAGGGGTTCTCTCTGGAAACACCATATATTTT
cdr3_aa: CASSPGTRGVLSGNTIYF

clone_size: many
d_call: TRBD1
v_call: TRBV20-1
j_call: TRBJ2-1
cdr3_nt: TGCAGTGCTCTACAGGGGACAAGGGTTGGTGAGCAGTTCTTC
cdr3_aa: CSALQGTRVGEQFF

clone_size: many
d_call: -
v_call: TRBV5-6
j_call: TRBJ2-1
cdr3_nt: TGTGCCAGCAGTCATCCCGGGGCCTCCTACAATGAGCAGTTCTTC
cdr3_aa: CASSHPGASYNEQFF

clone_size: many
d_call: TRBD2
v_call: TRBV5-1
j_call: TRBJ2-1
cdr3_nt: TGCGCCAGCAGCTCGGATGCGGGACTAGAGTCCTACAATGAGCAGTTCTTC
cdr3_aa: CASSSDAGLESYNEQFF

clone_size: few
d_call: -
v_call: TRBV9
j_call: TRBJ2-7
cdr3_nt: TGTGCCAGCAGCGTAGGGTCAGGGCGGTACGAGCAGTACTTC
cdr3_aa: CASSVGSGRYEQYF

clone_size: many
d_call: TRBD2
v_call: TRBV7-2
j_call: TRBJ2-1
cdr3_nt: TGTGCCAGTCGGACTAGCGGGAGAAATGAGCAGTTCTTC
cdr3_aa: CASRTSGRNEQFF

clone_size: -
d_call: -
v_call: TRBV7-9
j_call: TRBJ2-5
cdr3_nt: TGTGCCAGCAGCTTAGAAGGGCAAAGACAAGAGACCCAGTACTTC
cdr3_aa: CASSLEGQRQETQYF

clone_size: few
d_call: -
v_call: TRBV25-1
j_call: TRBJ1-3
cdr3_nt: TGTGCCAGCAGTGAACCAGGGCGAGGAAACACCATATATTTT
cdr3_aa: CASSEPGRGNTIYF

clone_size: few
d_call: -
v_call: TRBV24-1
j_call: TRBJ2-5
cdr3_nt: TGTGCCACCAGTGACTCCAGGGGCATAGCAGAGACCCAGTACTTC
cdr3_aa: CATSDSRGIAETQYF

clone_size: -
d_call: -
v_call: TRBV5-1
j_call: TRBJ1-1
cdr3_nt: TGCGCCAGCAGCTTTGGCACAACAATGAACACTGAAGCTTTCTTT
cdr3_aa: CASSFGTTMNTEAFF

clone_size: many
d_call: -
v_call: TRBV10-3
j_call: TRBJ1-1
cdr3_nt: TGTGCCATCAGTTCCCCCCTAGGAACGAACACTGAAGCTTTCTTT
cdr3_aa: CAISSPLGTNTEAFF

clone_size: -
d_call: TRBD1
v_call: TRBV25-1
j_call: TRBJ1-5
cdr3_nt: TGTGCCAGCAGCCTCACAGGGGAAGTGCCCCAGCATTTT
cdr3_aa: CASSLTGEVPQHF

clone_size: many
d_call: -
v_call: TRBV11-3
j_call: TRBJ2-5
cdr3_nt: TGTGCCAGTTCTCAGGGGATCGCTCAAGAGACCCAGTACTTC
cdr3_aa: CASSQGIAQETQYF

clone_size: few
d_call: -
v_call: TRBV20-1
j_call: TRBJ2-3
cdr3_nt: TGCAGTGCTTCGGCCGACACAGATACGCAGTATTTT
cdr3_aa: CSASADTDTQYF

clone_size: many
d_call: -
v_call: TRBV3-1
j_call: TRBJ1-2
cdr3_nt: TGTGCCAGCAGCCAAGTCAGACGGAACTATGGCTACACCTTC
cdr3_aa: CASSQVRRNYGYTF

clone_size: few
d_call: TRBD2
v_call: TRBV5-4
j_call: TRBJ2-7
cdr3_nt: TGTGCCAGCAGCTGGGCCAGGACTAGCAACGACGAGCAGTACTTC
cdr3_aa: CASSWARTSNDEQYF

clone_size: few
d_call: TRBD1
v_call: TRBV27
j_call: TRBJ1-5
cdr3_nt: TGTGCCAGCAGACCCGGACAGGCCCGCAATCAGCCCCAGCATTTT
cdr3_aa: CASRPGQARNQPQHF

clone_size: many
d_call: -
v_call: TRBV15
j_call: TRBJ2-7
cdr3_nt: TGTGCCACCAGCAGAGGGGCCCTGAAAGGCGAGCAGTACTTC
cdr3_aa: CATSRGALKGEQYF

clone_size: -
d_call: TRBD2
v_call: TRBV20-1
j_call: TRBJ2-1
cdr3_nt: TGCAGTGCTAGAAGCGGCGGGAGTCACTACAATGAGCAGTTCTTC
cdr3_aa: CSARSGGSHYNEQFF

clone_size: many
d_call: -
v_call: TRBV6-2/TRBV6-3
j_call: TRBJ2-7
cdr3_nt: TGTGCCAGCAGTTACTCGACGAATGAGCAGTACTTC
cdr3_aa: CASSYSTNEQYF

clone_size: -
d_call: TRBD1
v_call: TRBV19
j_call: TRBJ2-5
cdr3_nt: TGTGCCAGTAGTATTACAGGGGTCCCCCAAGAGACCCAGTACTTC
cdr3_aa: CASSITGVPQETQYF

clone_size: -
d_call: -
v_call: TRBV9
j_call: TRBJ2-5
cdr3_nt: TGTGCCAGCAGTGTTAAGGGGTCCCAAGAGACCCAGTACTTC
cdr3_aa: CASSVKGSQETQYF

clone_size: many
d_call: -
v_call: TRBV11-3
j_call: TRBJ2-2
cdr3_nt: TGTGCCAGCAGCATCCTGAACACCGGGGAGCTGTTTTTT
cdr3_aa: CASSILNTGELFF

clone_size: few
d_call: -
v_call: TRBV6-2/TRBV6-3
j_call: TRBJ2-7
cdr3_nt: TGTGCCAGCAGTTACTCGACAGGGAGGGTGTACGAGCAGTACTTC
cdr3_aa: CASSYSTGRVYEQYF

clone_size: many
d_call: TRBD2
v_call: TRBV6-1
j_call: TRBJ2-1
cdr3_nt: TGTGCCAGCAGTGAATCACCGGGACTAGACGTCGAGGAGCAGTTCTTC
cdr3_aa: CASSESPGLDVEEQFF

clone_size: many
d_call: -
v_call: TRBV27
j_call: TRBJ2-3
cdr3_nt: TGTGCCAGCGGGGCGGTCGTAGCCACAGATACGCAGTATTTT
cdr3_aa: CASGAVVATDTQYF

clone_size: many
d_call: TRBD2
v_call: TRBV29-1
j_call: TRBJ2-7
cdr3_nt: TGCAGCGTTGAAAATCCTAGCGGGAGTACCTACGAGCAGTACTTC
cdr3_aa: CSVENPSGSTYEQYF

clone_size: many
d_call: -
v_call: TRBV5-1
j_call: TRBJ2-7
cdr3_nt: TGCGCCAGCAGCGCTACCGACGCACGCTCCTACGAGCAGTACTTC
cdr3_aa: CASSATDARSYEQYF